Following are 32 T cell receptor beta chains from one sample sequenced in a study of blood T cell repertoires in COVID-19. Clones were sequenced by immunoSEQ multiplex PCR, and TCRdb holds only the in-frame ones, with some missing. The sample carries around 300,000 clones, approximately 85% recorded once. Sample: peripheral blood. These receptors came from a man aged 18 to 29 with active or convalescent COVID-19.

This chain joins TRBV6-6 and TRBJ1-2, with TRBD1 identical over 9 bases. The CDR3 has 19 amino acids. In germline, CDR1 is MNHNY, CDR2 SVGAGI (reference sequence). The V gene end was trimmed by 5 bases and the J gene end by 7 bases; junction bases not matched to a gene: 23. The CDR3 here is CASSLNLLTPGQGRGGYTF. The DNA of the CDR3 is TGTGCCAGCAGTCTAAACCTACTTACGCCGGGACAGGGAAGGGGTGGCTACACCTTC.

The V gene is TRBV10-3, the J gene TRBJ2-5; 11 nucleotides align to TRBD2. The V and J ends lost 10 bases and 2 bases, in that order; junction bases with no gene match: 9. The CDR3 spans 15 residues. Germline-derived CDR1 and CDR2 are ENHRY and SYGVKD. The CDR3 loop reads CATSAGTSGQETQYF. As DNA, the CDR3 is TGTGCCACTTCCGCCGGGACTAGCGGACAAGAGACCCAGTACTTC.

The chain is built from TRBV5-1 and TRBJ1-4; 12 nucleotides match TRBD1. The germline V gene encodes CDR1 SGHRS and CDR2 YFSETQ. The CDR3 covers 17 residues. Trimming took 3 bases from V and 3 from J; bases not matched to a gene: 6. The CDR3 is CASSSRDRGRSNEKLFF. For the CDR3, the DNA is TGCGCCAGCAGCTCCCGGGACAGGGGGCGATCTAATGAAAAACTGTTTTTT.

The chain uses TRBV7-3 and TRBJ2-3; the D gene is possibly TRBD1 (6 bases). V was pared by 3 bases and J by 4 bases, with 14 bases between. This CDR3 has 15 amino acids. Germline V gives CDR1 SGHTA, CDR2 FQGTGA. The CDR3 reads CASSFRGGESDTQYF. The DNA for the CDR3 is TGTGCCAGCAGCTTCAGGGGTGGCGAATCAGATACGCAGTATTTT. Looking up the rest from reference TRBV7-3 and TRBJ2-3 gives the full variable domain: GAGVSQTPSNKVTEKGKYVELRCDPISGHTALYWYRQSLGQGPEFLIYFQGTGAADDSGLPNDRFFAVRPEGSVSTLKIQRTERGDSAVYLCASSFRGGESDTQYFGPGTRLTVL.

This chain links TRBV6-6 with TRBJ2-7, with D possibly being TRBD2 (5 bases). The CDR3 sequence is 14 residues long. The germline V and J ends were trimmed by 8 bases and 4 bases, with 18 bases remaining between them. Germline lookup yields CDR1 MNHNY and CDR2 SVGAGI (reference sequence). As DNA, the CDR3 is TGTGCCAGCCGCTGGCCAGAGCGCGGGTACGAGCAGTACTTC. This encodes CASRWPERGYEQYF.

This clone came up once. The V gene is TRBV19, the J gene TRBJ1-1; D call uncertain. This CDR3 is built from 13 residues. CDR1 and CDR2 (germline): LNHDA, SQIVND (reference sequence). V lost 8 bases and J lost 5, with 15 bases in between. Here the CDR3 DNA reads TGTGCCAGTGCTAGGAGCTTAAGGACTGAAGCTTTCTTT. Encoded protein: CASARSLRTEAFF.

The rearrangement joins TRBV5-1 to TRBJ2-3; D perhaps matches TRBD1 (5 bases). Germline V CDR1 and CDR2: SGHRS, YFSETQ. Trimming took 2 bases from V and 6 from J, leaving 16 bases between them. The CDR3 runs to 15 residues. The CDR3 bases are TGCGCCAGCAGCTTAGGCTCAGGGTCATCTGATACGCAGTATTTT. Translated: CASSLGSGSSDTQYF.

This sequence joins TRBV12-3 or TRBV12-4 and TRBJ2-7; 9 positions agree with TRBD1. After removal of 8 bases from V and 0 bases from J, the junction contained 2 bases not matched to a gene. The CDR3 length is 13 residues. The CDR3 coding sequence is TGTGCCAGCCAGACAGGGGGCTCCTACGAGCAGTACTTC. It encodes CASQTGGSYEQYF.

This chain joins TRBV27 and TRBJ2-7; no reliable D call. Trimming took 6 bases from V and 0 from J, leaving 12 bases between them. Germline V CDR1 and CDR2: MNHEY, SMNVEV (reference sequence). The length of the CDR3 is 14 residues. The CDR3 spells CASSDTLISYEQYF. In DNA form, the CDR3 reads TGTGCCAGCAGCGACACGCTGATCTCCTACGAGCAGTACTTC.

This clone was recorded once. The V call is TRBV5-1, the J call TRBJ2-5; 11 nucleotides align to TRBD1. V was pared by 5 bases and J by 3 bases, with 3 bases of the junction left unmatched. The germline CDR1 and CDR2 sequences are SGHRS and YFSETQ. CDR3 length: 14 residues. The CDR3 DNA is TGCGCCAGCAGTATGGGACAGGGGGAAGAGACCCAGTACTTC. Translation gives CASSMGQGEETQYF. Full variable domain (rest looked up from reference TRBV5-1 and TRBJ2-5): KAGVTQTPRYLIKTRGQQVTLSCSPISGHRSVSWYQQTPGQGLQFLFEYFSETQRNKGNFPGRFSGRQFSNSRSEMNVSTLELGDSALYLCASSMGQGEETQYFGPGTRLLVL.

This clone is a singleton in its sample. The CDR3 bases are TGTGCAAGTCGCTTAACTAGGGGGGGAAAGGGCACAGATACGCAGTATTTT. Amino acid sequence: CASRLTRGGKGTDTQYF. This chain connects TRBV12-2 to TRBJ2-3; TRBD2 reflects the table's D call only, with no check against the DNA. TRBV12-2 has pseudogene status. CDR3 length: 17 residues.

This chain links TRBV24-1 with TRBJ2-3; 10 bases are a match to TRBD2. V lost 5 bases and J lost 2; bases outside the gene matches: 9. The CDR3 has 17 residues. Looked up from germline, CDR1 is KGHDR and CDR2 is SFDVKD. This CDR3 reads CATSAPSSGGLTDTQYF. The CDR3 region has the DNA TGTGCCACCAGTGCCCCCTCTAGCGGGGGACTCACAGATACGCAGTATTTT.

The rearrangement links TRBV15 to TRBJ1-1; no firm D call. V dropped 0 bases and J dropped 0 bases, with 5 bases sitting between them. Per the germline V gene, CDR1 is LNHNV and CDR2 is YYDKDF (reference sequence). The CDR3 length is 14 residues. Here the CDR3 reads CATSRDLLNTEAFF. The CDR3 DNA is TGTGCCACCAGCAGAGATCTATTGAACACTGAAGCTTTCTTT.

This clone showed up just once. The chain is built from TRBV5-1 and TRBJ2-7; TRBD1 agrees at 11 bases. The V segment lost 4 bases and the J segment 5 bases; nucleotides outside the gene matches: 11. Germline values: CDR1 SGHRS, CDR2 YFSETQ. There are 16 residues in the CDR3. The DNA for the CDR3 is TGCGCCAGCAGCCTAAACGGACAGGGGGCCCGGGACGAGCAGTACTTC. This codes for CASSLNGQGARDEQYF.

This clone was seen more than once but under ten times. The chain links TRBV10-3 to TRBJ1-2; weak D call: TRBD1 (6 bases). V lost 0 bases and J lost 4, with 9 bases in between. Germline-derived CDR1 and CDR2 are ENHRY and SYGVKD. This CDR3 is 14 amino acids long. In DNA, the CDR3 is TGTGCCATCAGTGAGTCACAGGGTGGCTATGGCTACACCTTC. Its protein product is CAISESQGGYGYTF.

The chain links TRBV7-9 to TRBJ1-6; weak D call: TRBD1 (5 bases). CDR1 is SEHNR and CDR2 is FQNEAQ in the germline V gene (reference sequence). The ends were cut back, 1 base at V and 7 bases at J, with 11 bases in the middle. The CDR3 has 15 residues. CDR3 bases: TGTGCCAGCAGCTTAGATTGGGGCGGAAATTCACCCCTCCACTTT. It translates to CASSLDWGGNSPLHF.

CDR3 DNA: TGTGCCAGCAGTTATCGACAGGGGAGCACTGAAGCTTTCTTT. Protein: CASSYRQGSTEAFF. This rearrangement joins TRBV6-6 to TRBJ1-1, with 8 bases that match TRBD1. Trimming cost V 3 bases and J 4 bases; bases outside gene matches: 4. This CDR3 is built from 14 residues. CDR1 MNHNY and CDR2 SVGAGI come from the germline V gene (reference sequence).

The CDR3 protein is CASSYTRGGYGYTF. The CDR3 DNA follows: TGTGCCAGCAGTTATACCCGAGGGGGCTATGGCTACACCTTC. V usage is TRBV6-2 or TRBV6-3 and J usage is TRBJ1-2, with D perhaps TRBD1 (6 bases). Germline CDR1 reads MNHEY; CDR2 reads SVGEGT. Trimming removed 3 bases at V and 4 bases at J, with 12 bases between. This CDR3 is 14 amino acids long.

The chain uses TRBV5-1 and TRBJ1-1, with D possibly being TRBD1 (6 bases). CDR1 SGHRS and CDR2 YFSETQ come from the germline V gene. The CDR3 is made up of 18 amino acids. V shed 7 bases and J shed 0 bases, with 25 bases lying between them. This CDR3 reads CASLAVISGRGVNTEAFF. The CDR3 coding sequence is TGCGCCAGCTTGGCCGTCATTTCGGGGAGGGGGGTGAACACTGAAGCTTTCTTT.

The chain joins TRBV6-5 to TRBJ1-1; no definite D call. The length of the CDR3 is 15 residues. Deletions cut 6 bases from V and 1 base from J, with 15 bases between. Germline assignment: CDR1 MNHEY and CDR2 SVGAGI. CDR3 amino acids: CASRNSAGGNTEAFF. The CDR3 region has the DNA TGTGCCAGCAGAAATTCGGCGGGTGGGAACACTGAAGCTTTCTTT.

The chain couples TRBV10-2 to TRBJ1-6; perhaps TRBD1 as D (5 bases). Trimming took off 1 base at V and 11 bases at J, with 21 bases between the two ends. Germline assignment: CDR1 WSHSY and CDR2 SAAADI. The CDR3 contains 17 residues. In DNA, the CDR3 is TGCGCCAGCAGTGAGTTCCGGGACTTGTCCTTCGTGGCACCCCTCCACTTT. Its translation: CASSEFRDLSFVAPLHF.

This chain links TRBV28 with TRBJ1-3, with a possible D match to TRBD1 (5 bases). Trimming removed 6 bases from V and 6 bases from J, with 15 bases in between. Per germline, CDR1 MDHEN and CDR2 SYDVKM. CDR3 size: 14 residues. CDR3 protein: CASRRGTEANTIYF. Written as DNA, the CDR3 is TGTGCCAGCAGGCGCGGGACGGAGGCAAACACCATATATTTT.

This clone was recorded only once. The V call is TRBV5-6, the J call TRBJ1-1, with 8 bases aligning to TRBD1. The trim removed 4 bases at V and 1 base at J, leaving 12 bases unmatched. This CDR3 contains 17 residues. Germline assignment: CDR1 SGHDT and CDR2 YYEEEE. CDR3 sequence reads: CASSTVPGQDRNTEAFF. Written as DNA, the CDR3 is TGTGCCAGCAGCACCGTCCCGGGACAGGACCGGAACACTGAAGCTTTCTTT.

The chain joins TRBV15 to TRBJ1-5; a possible D gene is TRBD1 (5 bases). The length of the CDR3 is 13 residues. Germline V gene sequence: CDR1 LNHNV, CDR2 YYDKDF (reference sequence). The V gene lost 9 bases and the J gene lost 6 bases, with 15 bases spanning the gap. DNA for the CDR3: TGTGCCACTAAGGCGCCAGGGCGTCAGCCCCAGCATTTT. This gives the protein CATKAPGRQPQHF.

Many counts were recorded for this clone. The chain combines TRBV19 with TRBJ1-6; D might be TRBD1 (6 bases). CDR3 size: 16 residues. Trimming cost V 0 bases and J 12 bases, with 18 bases left between them. CDR1 is LNHDA, CDR2 SQIVND, per germline (reference sequence). The CDR3 region is CASSIESRRSGQPLHF. The CDR3 DNA is TGTGCCAGTAGTATAGAATCAAGGCGGTCGGGACAACCCCTCCACTTT.

This clone was picked up one time. The V call is TRBV10-3, the J call TRBJ2-7; 8 bases map to TRBD2. The CDR3 contains 15 residues. Trimming removed 6 bases from V and 5 bases from J; junction bases left unmatched: 12. Germline assignment: CDR1 ENHRY and CDR2 SYGVKD. This CDR3 reads CAIRQTGLVSDEQYF. CDR3 nucleotides: TGTGCCATCAGACAAACGGGACTAGTCTCGGACGAGCAGTACTTC.

By share of the sample, this clone is large. The V call is TRBV4-1, the J call TRBJ2-6; D ambiguous. CDR3 length equals 20 residues. The V end lost 1 base, the J end lost 0 bases, and 19 bases lay between the germline ends. Germline V gene sequence: CDR1 MGHRA, CDR2 YSYEKL. The CDR3 coding sequence is TGCGCCAGCAGCCAAGTACGTCCGTCACAGTCCCCCTCTGGGGCCAACGTCCTGACTTTC. Encoded protein: CASSQVRPSQSPSGANVLTF.

The DNA of the CDR3 is TGTGCCACCAGCAGAGATCAGGGGTTAGCTGGAAACACCATATATTTT. Residues: CATSRDQGLAGNTIYF. The chain uses TRBV15 and TRBJ1-3, with a weak D call TRBD1 (6 bases). Germline CDR1 reads LNHNV; CDR2 reads YYDKDF (reference sequence). The CDR3 contains 16 residues. V was cut by 0 bases and J by 2 bases, with 11 bases left in between.

V is TRBV27 and J is TRBJ1-1; D is ambiguous. This CDR3 has 13 amino acids. V was clipped by 0 bases and J by 5 bases, with 7 bases between them. Germline CDR1 reads MNHEY; CDR2 reads SMNVEV (reference sequence). DNA for the CDR3: TGTGCCAGCAGTTTATCGGCGGGGACTGAAGCTTTCTTT. Translated: CASSLSAGTEAFF.

V and J are TRBV7-9 and TRBJ1-1, with 8 positions matching TRBD1. This CDR3 has 17 amino acids. Germline lookup yields CDR1 SEHNR and CDR2 FQNEAQ (reference sequence). V shed 5 bases, J shed 2 bases, and the junction held 13 bases outside the gene matches. The DNA of the CDR3 is TGTGCCAGCAGCCACAGAGGCCCAGGGGGCGTCAACACTGAAGCTTTCTTT. This encodes CASSHRGPGGVNTEAFF.

The chain joins TRBV24-1 to TRBJ1-2, with 8 bases fitting TRBD1. CDR1 and CDR2 from the germline V gene are KGHDR and SFDVKD. The CDR3 length is 15 residues. The V gene end was trimmed by 6 bases and the J gene end by 1 base; junction bases not matched to a gene: 6. CDR3: CATSTTGVGNYGYTF. DNA for the CDR3: TGTGCCACCAGTACGACAGGGGTCGGTAACTATGGCTACACCTTC.

This chain links TRBV11-2 with TRBJ1-1, with a weak D call TRBD1 (5 bases). Trimming left V 1 base short and J 3 bases short, with 9 bases between. CDR3 length: 14 residues. The germline V gene encodes CDR1 SGHAT and CDR2 FQNNGV. The CDR3 loop is CASSLAQGYTEAFF. The DNA for the CDR3 is TGTGCCAGCAGCTTAGCGCAGGGATACACTGAAGCTTTCTTT.